The 28 T cell receptor beta chains reported below all come from one sample, sequenced in a study of a mutant IDH1 vaccine in newly diagnosed glioma (dated by TCRdb to the early 2020s). The receptor library was made with the immunoSEQ multiplex PCR assay. TCRdb carries this immuneACCESS record with in-frame sequences only. Its versions omit some clonotypes, under half of them owing to an unresolved V gene in the studies checked, with the rest unexplained. Recorded for this sample are about 98,000 clones; over 85% of them occurred a single time. In total, the top ten clones hold roughly 0.61% of the sample. The intended sense of this specimen's time point label: baseline, week 1 (first vaccination visit). Read against the paper, the sample's treatment or condition label means: pre-vaccination baseline after standard-of-care therapy. The source was PBMCs, collected from a glioma patient treated with radiotherapy, temozolomide or both. These receptor sequences come from a woman aged 45-65 years with glioma.

A note on this clone: This sample also contains other DNA sequences that code for the same CDR3. This chain connects TRBV6-6 to TRBJ1-5; D is unresolved. Germline assignment: CDR1 MNHNY and CDR2 SVGAGI (reference sequence). With 0 bases removed from V and 0 bases from J, the gap between germline ends came to 3 bases. This CDR3 spans 14 amino acids. CDR3 amino acids: CASSYSGSNQPQHF. DNA for the CDR3: TGTGCCAGCAGTTACTCTGGTAGCAATCAGCCCCAGCATTTT.

The rearrangement links TRBV19 to TRBJ1-2, with D unresolved. Germline CDR1 reads LNHDA; CDR2 reads SQIVND (reference sequence). The germline V and J ends were trimmed by 7 bases and 5 bases, with 17 bases remaining between them. This CDR3 has 14 amino acids. The DNA for the CDR3 is TGTGCCAGTATTGATGACTTCCTAGGGTATGGCTACACCTTC. Its translation is CASIDDFLGYGYTF.

This clone turned up a few times. The V gene is TRBV28, the J gene TRBJ1-1; possible D gene TRBD1, 6 bases. This CDR3 region has 16 residues. Germline CDR1 is MDHEN and CDR2 is SYDVKM. V was pared by 6 bases and J by 4 bases, with 21 bases between. CDR3 nucleotides: TGTGCCAGCAGCTATTCCTACAGGGTTATCGGCACTGAAGCTTTCTTT. Its translation is CASSYSYRVIGTEAFF.

The chain uses TRBV6-5 and TRBJ2-5; the D is unclear. The end of the DNA fits TRBJ2-7 better, so the J call may be wrong. This CDR3 is built from 15 residues. Germline CDR1 is MNHEY and CDR2 is SVGAGI. The CDR3 region is CASSYALGVSYEQYF. DNA of the CDR3: TGTGCCAGCAGTTACGCACTTGGGGTCTCCTACGAGCAGTACTTC.

V is TRBV11-2 and J is TRBJ2-7; the D is unclear. V dropped 1 base and J dropped 6 bases, with 1 base sitting between them. This CDR3 comprises 10 residues. In germline, CDR1 is SGHAT, CDR2 FQNNGV. The DNA of the CDR3 is TGTGCCAGCAGCTTAGGCGAGCAGTACTTC. Translation: CASSLGEQYF. Full variable domain (missing parts from reference TRBV11-2 and TRBJ2-7): EAGVAQSPRYKIIEKRQSVAFWCNPISGHATLYWYQQILGQGPKLLIQFQNNGVVDDSQLPKDRFSAERLKGVDSTLKIQPAKLEDSAVYLCASSLGEQYFGPGTRLTVT.

V is TRBV6-1 and J is TRBJ1-1; TRBD1 might be the D (5 bases). CDR3 length: 17 residues. The germline V and J ends were trimmed by 4 bases and 5 bases, with 23 bases remaining between them. CDR1 and CDR2 (germline): MNHNS, SASEGT. CDR3 coding DNA: TGTGCCAGCAGTGCCGAAAGGGGCGGCCCCTCAGCTACTGAAGCTTTCTTT. It translates to CASSAERGGPSATEAFF.

This chain links TRBV28 with TRBJ1-5; tentative D call: TRBD1 (6 bases). Germline V lookup: CDR1 MDHEN, CDR2 SYDVKM. This CDR3 has 16 residues. V was shortened by 3 bases and J by 6 bases, with 18 bases between the two germline ends. CDR3 coding DNA: TGTGCCAGCAGTTTTATGGGGGGCGCAGCAAGTCAGCCCCAGCATTTT. This sequence encodes CASSFMGGAASQPQHF.

This rearrangement joins TRBV7-8 to TRBJ1-4; no firm D call. Trimming took off 5 bases at V and 0 bases at J, with 22 bases between the two ends. The CDR3 runs 19 residues. Germline values: CDR1 SGHVS, CDR2 FQNEAQ. The CDR3, as DNA: TGTGCCAGCAGCCCCCTTAGGGTGTTGACGCTTGCAACTAATGAAAAACTGTTTTTT. Protein product: CASSPLRVLTLATNEKLFF.

V gene TRBV4-1 combines with J gene TRBJ2-7; 7 bases line up with TRBD1. This CDR3 spans 16 amino acids. Germline V CDR1 and CDR2: MGHRA, YSYEKL. Losses at the gene ends were 4 bases for V and 5 bases for J; bases not matched to a gene: 14. CDR3 in DNA: TGCGCCAGCAGCCCCGCGGAGACAGGGATGCGGGACGAGCAGTACTTC. As protein: CASSPAETGMRDEQYF.

The chain links TRBV5-1 to TRBJ2-5; the D is unclear. The J call is uncertain, as TRBJ2-7 better fits the DNA end. Germline loops: CDR1 SGHRS, CDR2 YFSETQ. This CDR3 comprises 14 residues. The CDR3 protein is CASTPSAEPYEQYF. The CDR3 coding sequence is TGCGCCAGCACCCCTTCGGCGGAACCTTACGAGCAGTACTTC.

The chain joins TRBV19 to TRBJ2-1; D remains unclear. Per the germline V gene, CDR1 is LNHDA and CDR2 is SQIVND (reference sequence). The CDR3 has 14 residues. V gave up 5 bases and J gave up 10 bases, with 18 bases separating them. Here the CDR3 reads CASSVGQTTVEQFF. The CDR3 DNA follows: TGTGCCAGTAGTGTAGGGCAGACAACGGTGGAGCAGTTCTTC.

CDR3 amino acids: CAWSFPGQGTEAFF. The CDR3, as DNA: TGTGCCTGGAGTTTTCCGGGACAGGGAACTGAAGCTTTCTTT. This sequence joins TRBV30 and TRBJ1-1; 9 bases map to TRBD1. Germline V gene lookup returns CDR1 GTSNPN and CDR2 SVGIG (reference sequence). Trimming took 2 bases from V and 5 from J; bases not matched to a gene: 6. CDR3 length equals 14 residues.

This sequence joins TRBV5-1 and TRBJ2-7; 14 bases match TRBD2. The CDR3 spans 15 residues. Germline V gene data show CDR1 as SGHRS and CDR2 as YFSETQ. V shed 7 bases and J 3 bases; nucleotides not matched to a gene: 6. The CDR3 DNA is TGCGCCAGCGGACTAGCGGGAGGTCGAGGCTACGAGCAGTACTTC. Its translation is CASGLAGGRGYEQYF. The full variable domain, in which reference TRBV5-1 and TRBJ2-7 provide the parts outside the CDR3, is KAGVTQTPRYLIKTRGQQVTLSCSPISGHRSVSWYQQTPGQGLQFLFEYFSETQRNKGNFPGRFSGRQFSNSRSEMNVSTLELGDSALYLCASGLAGGRGYEQYFGPGTRLTVT.

This chain connects TRBV5-1 to TRBJ1-6, with D hard to call. Per the germline V gene, CDR1 is SGHRS and CDR2 is YFSETQ. V shed 1 base and J shed 10 bases, with 18 bases lying between them. This CDR3 region has 16 residues. The CDR3 is CASSLFSDSMGSPLHF. Here the CDR3 DNA reads TGCGCCAGCAGCTTGTTTTCTGATTCCATGGGGTCACCCCTCCACTTT.

The table lists this clone with a count of one. The V and J genes are TRBV4-1 and TRBJ2-7, with TRBD2 identical over 8 bases. The germline V gene encodes CDR1 MGHRA and CDR2 YSYEKL. The trim removed 6 bases at V and 3 bases at J, leaving 4 bases unmatched. The CDR3 is 13 amino acids. The CDR3 sequence is CASRSGTSYEQYF. CDR3 coding DNA: TGCGCCAGCAGGTCCGGGACTAGCTACGAGCAGTACTTC.

This rearrangement joins TRBV29-1 to TRBJ1-4; possible D gene TRBD1, 6 bases. Deletions cut 4 bases from V and 6 bases from J, with 21 bases between. Per the germline V gene, CDR1 is SQVTM and CDR2 is ANQGSEA. This CDR3 comprises 16 residues. DNA of the CDR3: TGCAGCGTTGCTCCGGACAGACCTAGGGGGTATGAAAAACTGTTTTTT. This translates into CSVAPDRPRGYEKLFF.

V is TRBV27 and J is TRBJ1-4; 7 bases line up with TRBD1. CDR3 length equals 14 residues. Trimming at V came to 4 bases and at J to 8 bases, leaving 7 bases not matched to a gene. The germline gives CDR1 MNHEY, CDR2 SMNVEV (reference sequence). The chain's CDR3 is CASSSTGSSEKLFF. The CDR3 nucleotides read TGTGCCAGCAGTTCGACAGGGTCATCAGAAAAACTGTTTTTT.

This clone has just one count. The chain employs TRBV30 and TRBJ2-7, with TRBD1 matching 9 bases. V lost 7 bases, J lost 2 bases, and 6 bases stayed unmatched. This CDR3 is 13 amino acids long. Germline V lookup: CDR1 GTSNPN, CDR2 SVGIG (reference sequence). This CDR3 reads CAFSGTGTYEQYF. Here the CDR3 DNA reads TGTGCCTTCTCCGGGACAGGGACCTACGAGCAGTACTTC.

The rearrangement joins TRBV28 to TRBJ1-1; the match to TRBD1 covers 10 bases. CDR1 and CDR2 from the germline V gene are MDHEN and SYDVKM. The CDR3 sequence is 13 residues long. The V segment lost 5 bases and the J segment 4 bases; nucleotides outside the gene matches: 1. The CDR3 DNA sequence: TGTGCCAGCAGTGGGACAGGGGTCACTGAAGCTTTCTTT. Its translation: CASSGTGVTEAFF.

The J gene is TRBJ2-1, the V gene TRBV7-3; D remains unclear. Germline values: CDR1 SGHTA, CDR2 FQGTGA. The CDR3 loop spans 12 amino acids. V shed 5 bases and J shed 8 bases, with 10 bases lying between them. CDR3 nucleotide sequence: TGTGCCAGCAGCGATCACCGGGATGAGCAGTTCTTC. Translating gives CASSDHRDEQFF.

The V gene is TRBV5-1, the J gene TRBJ2-7, with 7 nucleotides matching TRBD2. This CDR3 has 12 amino acids. Trimming at V came to 9 bases and at J to 0 bases, leaving 3 bases not matched to a gene. Germline CDR1 and CDR2: SGHRS and YFSETQ. This CDR3 reads CATREDSYEQYF. CDR3 in DNA: TGCGCCACTCGGGAGGACTCCTACGAGCAGTACTTC.

The chain combines TRBV27 with TRBJ2-1; D remains ambiguous. The V end was cut by 0 bases, the J end by 10 bases, with 16 bases between. CDR1 and CDR2 from the germline V gene are MNHEY and SMNVEV (reference sequence). The CDR3 has 15 residues. The CDR3 loop reads CASSLSHSRVREQFF. The CDR3 DNA is TGTGCCAGCAGTTTATCCCATTCTCGCGTCAGAGAGCAGTTCTTC.

The V call is TRBV27, the J call TRBJ2-2; TRBD1 matches at 8 bases. The ends lost 6 bases at V and 0 bases at J; junction bases unmatched: 9. The CDR3 is 17 residues long. Germline V gene sequence: CDR1 MNHEY, CDR2 SMNVEV (reference sequence). The CDR3 loop reads CASSFNAGGANTGELFF. Written as DNA, the CDR3 is TGTGCCAGCAGCTTTAACGCAGGGGGCGCGAACACCGGGGAGCTGTTTTTT.

The V and J genes are TRBV6-5 and TRBJ2-7; a weak D match, TRBD1 (5 bases). This CDR3 region has 13 residues. CDR1 and CDR2 (germline): MNHEY, SVGAGI. V was trimmed by 5 bases and J by 1 base, leaving 9 bases between them. Written as DNA, the CDR3 is TGTGCCAGCAGTCGGACAACTTCCTACGAGCAGTACTTC. It specifies CASSRTTSYEQYF.

This chain uses TRBV19 with TRBJ2-6, with a tentative D call TRBD2 (6 bases). Germline-derived CDR1 and CDR2 are LNHDA and SQIVND (reference sequence). This CDR3 has 15 amino acids. Trimming cost V 4 bases and J 4 bases, with 11 bases left between them. The DNA for the CDR3 is TGTGCCAGTAGTACCCGCGGGGCAGGGGCCAACGTCCTGACTTTC. Protein product: CASSTRGAGANVLTF.

This chain joins TRBV28 and TRBJ1-4, with a tentative D call TRBD1 (6 bases). This CDR3 comprises 15 residues. The V end lost 7 bases, the J end lost 0 bases, and 12 bases lay between the germline ends. Germline CDR1 is MDHEN and CDR2 is SYDVKM. CDR3 bases: TGTGCCAGCACCTGGGACATATCAACTAATGAAAAACTGTTTTTT. Encoded protein: CASTWDISTNEKLFF. Together with reference TRBV28 and TRBJ1-4, the CDR3 gives the full variable domain: DVKVTQSSRYLVKRTGEKVFLECVQDMDHENMFWYRQDPGLGLRLIYFSYDVKMKEKGDIPEGYSVSREKKERFSLILESASTNQTSMYLCASTWDISTNEKLFFGSGTQLSVL.

The gene calls are TRBV10-3 and TRBJ1-1, with D possibly being TRBD1 (5 bases). CDR1 is ENHRY and CDR2 is SYGVKD in the germline V gene. The CDR3 extends over 16 amino acids. V lost 5 bases, J lost 0 bases, and 16 bases lay in between. The CDR3 reads CAISSGRKGMNTEAFF. CDR3 nucleotide sequence: TGTGCCATCAGTTCGGGCAGGAAGGGGATGAACACTGAAGCTTTCTTT.

The rearrangement links TRBV7-8 to TRBJ2-7; D is perhaps TRBD2 (6 bases). CDR3 length: 15 residues. The ends were cut back, 5 bases at V and 1 base at J, with 15 bases in the middle. CDR1 is SGHVS and CDR2 is FQNEAQ in the germline V gene. The CDR3 DNA reads TGTGCCAGCAGCCCGCGGGGCAGCCCTTCCTACGAGCAGTACTTC. Amino acids: CASSPRGSPSYEQYF.